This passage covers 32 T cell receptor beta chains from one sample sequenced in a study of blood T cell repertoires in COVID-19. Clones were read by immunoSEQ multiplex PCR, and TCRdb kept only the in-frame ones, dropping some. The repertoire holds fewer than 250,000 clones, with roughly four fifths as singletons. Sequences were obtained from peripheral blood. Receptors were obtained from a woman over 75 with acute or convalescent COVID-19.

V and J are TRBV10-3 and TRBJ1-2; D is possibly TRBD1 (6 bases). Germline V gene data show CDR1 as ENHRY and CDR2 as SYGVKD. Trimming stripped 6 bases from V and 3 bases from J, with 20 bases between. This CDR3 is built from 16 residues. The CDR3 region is CAISASQGILDYGYTF. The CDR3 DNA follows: TGTGCCATCAGCGCCTCCCAGGGGATCTTGGACTATGGCTACACCTTC.

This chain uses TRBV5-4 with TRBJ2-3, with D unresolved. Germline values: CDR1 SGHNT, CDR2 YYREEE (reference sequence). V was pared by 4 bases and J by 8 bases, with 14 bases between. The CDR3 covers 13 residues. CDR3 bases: TGTGCCAGCAGCGTCGATTCTAGGCCTACGCAGTATTTT. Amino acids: CASSVDSRPTQYF.

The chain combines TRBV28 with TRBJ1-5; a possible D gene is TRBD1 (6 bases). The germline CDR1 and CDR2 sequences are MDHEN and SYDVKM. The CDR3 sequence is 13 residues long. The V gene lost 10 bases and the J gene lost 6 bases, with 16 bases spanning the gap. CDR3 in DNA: TGTGCCACCCACTCTCTGACAGGTCAGCCCCAGCATTTT. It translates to CATHSLTGQPQHF.

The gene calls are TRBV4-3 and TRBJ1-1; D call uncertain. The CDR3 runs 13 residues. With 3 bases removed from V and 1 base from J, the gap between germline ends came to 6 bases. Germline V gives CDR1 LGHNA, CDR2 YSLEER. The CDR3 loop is CASSHIRNTEAFF. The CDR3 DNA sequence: TGCGCCAGCAGCCATATCCGGAACACTGAAGCTTTCTTT.

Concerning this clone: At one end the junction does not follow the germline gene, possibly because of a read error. CDR3 amino acids: CASSLSYKETQYF. CDR3 nucleotides: TGTGCCAGCAGTCTATCGTACAAAGAGACCCAGTACTTC. V gene TRBV27 combines with J gene TRBJ2-5; no clear D. CDR1 is MNHEY, CDR2 SMNVEV, per germline (reference sequence). This CDR3 contains 13 residues.

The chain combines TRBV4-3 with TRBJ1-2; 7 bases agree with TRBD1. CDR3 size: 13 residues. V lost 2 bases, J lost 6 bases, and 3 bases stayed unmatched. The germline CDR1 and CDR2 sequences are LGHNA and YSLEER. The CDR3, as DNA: TGCGCCAGCAGCCAAAACACAGGGGATGGCTACACCTTC. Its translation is CASSQNTGDGYTF.

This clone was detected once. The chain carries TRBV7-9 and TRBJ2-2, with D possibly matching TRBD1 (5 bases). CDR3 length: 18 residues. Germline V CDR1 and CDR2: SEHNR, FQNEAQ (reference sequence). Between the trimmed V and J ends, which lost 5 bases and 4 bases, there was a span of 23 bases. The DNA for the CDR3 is TGTGCCAGCAGCGAAAAATCACTCCCAGGGTTGAGCACCGGGGAGCTGTTTTTT. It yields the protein CASSEKSLPGLSTGELFF. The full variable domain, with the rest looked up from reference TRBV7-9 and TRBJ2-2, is DTGVSQNPRHKITKRGQNVTFRCDPISEHNRLYWYRQTLGQGPEFLTYFQNEAQLEKSRLLSDRFSAERPKGSFSTLEIQRTEQGDSAMYLCASSEKSLPGLSTGELFFGEGSRLTVL.

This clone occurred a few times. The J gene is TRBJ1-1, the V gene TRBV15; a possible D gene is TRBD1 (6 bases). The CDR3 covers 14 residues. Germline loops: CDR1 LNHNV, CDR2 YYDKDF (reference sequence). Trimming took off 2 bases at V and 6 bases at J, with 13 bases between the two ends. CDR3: CATSRFYREPEAFF. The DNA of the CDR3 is TGTGCCACCAGCAGATTTTACAGGGAACCTGAAGCTTTCTTT.

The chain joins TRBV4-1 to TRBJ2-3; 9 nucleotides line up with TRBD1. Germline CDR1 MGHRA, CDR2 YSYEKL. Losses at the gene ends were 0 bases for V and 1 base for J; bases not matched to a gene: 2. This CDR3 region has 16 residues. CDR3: CASSQDRTGGTDTQYF. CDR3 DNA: TGCGCCAGCAGCCAAGATAGGACAGGGGGCACAGATACGCAGTATTTT.

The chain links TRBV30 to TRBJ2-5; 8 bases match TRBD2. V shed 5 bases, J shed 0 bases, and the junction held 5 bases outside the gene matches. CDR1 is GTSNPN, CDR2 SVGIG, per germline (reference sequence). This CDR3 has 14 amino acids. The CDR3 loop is CAWATGGYQETQYF. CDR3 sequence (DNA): TGTGCCTGGGCAACGGGAGGGTACCAAGAGACCCAGTACTTC. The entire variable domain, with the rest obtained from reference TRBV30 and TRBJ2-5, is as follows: SQTIHQWPATLVQPVGSPLSLECTVEGTSNPNLYWYRQAAGRGLQLLFYSVGIGQISSEVPQNLSASRPQDRQFILSSKKLLLSDSGFYLCAWATGGYQETQYFGPGTRLLVL.

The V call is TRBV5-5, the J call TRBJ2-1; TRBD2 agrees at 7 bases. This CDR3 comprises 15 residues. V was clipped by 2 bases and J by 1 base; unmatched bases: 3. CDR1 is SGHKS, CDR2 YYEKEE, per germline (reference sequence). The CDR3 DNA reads TGTGCCAGCAGCTTACTAGCGTCGTCCTACAATGAGCAGTTCTTC. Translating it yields CASSLLASSYNEQFF.

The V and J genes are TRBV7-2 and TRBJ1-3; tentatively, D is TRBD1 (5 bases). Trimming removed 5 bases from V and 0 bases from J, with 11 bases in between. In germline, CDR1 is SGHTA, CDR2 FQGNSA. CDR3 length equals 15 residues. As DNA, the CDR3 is TGTGCCAGCAGCCCAGGGCCGGGCTCTGGAAACACCATATATTTT. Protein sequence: CASSPGPGSGNTIYF.

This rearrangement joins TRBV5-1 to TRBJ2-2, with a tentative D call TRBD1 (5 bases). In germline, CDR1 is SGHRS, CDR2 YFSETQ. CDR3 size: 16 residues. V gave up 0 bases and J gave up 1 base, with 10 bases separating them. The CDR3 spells CASSLAVTVNTGELFF. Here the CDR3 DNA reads TGCGCCAGCAGCTTGGCCGTGACAGTGAACACCGGGGAGCTGTTTTTT. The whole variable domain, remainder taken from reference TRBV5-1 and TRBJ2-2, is KAGVTQTPRYLIKTRGQQVTLSCSPISGHRSVSWYQQTPGQGLQFLFEYFSETQRNKGNFPGRFSGRQFSNSRSEMNVSTLELGDSALYLCASSLAVTVNTGELFFGEGSRLTVL.

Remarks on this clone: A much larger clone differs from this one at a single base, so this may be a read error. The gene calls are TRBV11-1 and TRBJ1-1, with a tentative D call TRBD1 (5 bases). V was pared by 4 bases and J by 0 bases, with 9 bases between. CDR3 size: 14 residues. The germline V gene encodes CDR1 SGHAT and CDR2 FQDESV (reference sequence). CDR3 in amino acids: CASSSTDMNTEAFF. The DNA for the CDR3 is TGTGCCAGCAGCTCGACAGATATGAACACTGAAGCTTTCTTT.

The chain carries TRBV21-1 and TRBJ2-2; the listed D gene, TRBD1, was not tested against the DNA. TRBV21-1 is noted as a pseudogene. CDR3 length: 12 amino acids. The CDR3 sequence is CASSKFPGELFF. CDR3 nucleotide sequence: TGTGCCAGCAGCAAATTCCCAGGGGAGCTGTTTTTT.

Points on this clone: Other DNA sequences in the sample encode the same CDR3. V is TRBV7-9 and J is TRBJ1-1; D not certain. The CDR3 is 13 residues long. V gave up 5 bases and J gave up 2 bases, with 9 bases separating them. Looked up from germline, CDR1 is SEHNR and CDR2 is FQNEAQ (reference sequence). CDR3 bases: TGTGCCAGCAGCCTAACAGTTAACACTGAAGCTTTCTTT. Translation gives CASSLTVNTEAFF.

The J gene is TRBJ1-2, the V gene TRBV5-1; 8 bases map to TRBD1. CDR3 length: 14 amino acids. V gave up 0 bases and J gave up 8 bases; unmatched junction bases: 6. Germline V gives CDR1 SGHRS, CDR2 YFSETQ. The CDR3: CASSLVQGQEGYTF. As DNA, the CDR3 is TGCGCCAGCAGCTTGGTCCAGGGACAGGAGGGCTACACCTTC.

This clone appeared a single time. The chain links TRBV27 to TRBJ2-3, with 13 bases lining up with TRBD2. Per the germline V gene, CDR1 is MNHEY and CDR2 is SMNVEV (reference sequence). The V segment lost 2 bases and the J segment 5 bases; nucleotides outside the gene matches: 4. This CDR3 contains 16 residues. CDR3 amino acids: CASSLTRLAGGDTQYF. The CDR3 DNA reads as TGTGCCAGCAGTTTAACCCGACTAGCGGGAGGAGATACGCAGTATTTT.

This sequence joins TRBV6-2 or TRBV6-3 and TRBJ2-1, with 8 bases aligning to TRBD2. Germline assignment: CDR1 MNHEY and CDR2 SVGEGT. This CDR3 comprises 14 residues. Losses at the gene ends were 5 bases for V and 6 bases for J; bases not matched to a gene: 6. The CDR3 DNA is TGTGCCAGCAGTGCATCCGGGACTAGCAATGAGCAGTTCTTC. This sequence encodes CASSASGTSNEQFF.

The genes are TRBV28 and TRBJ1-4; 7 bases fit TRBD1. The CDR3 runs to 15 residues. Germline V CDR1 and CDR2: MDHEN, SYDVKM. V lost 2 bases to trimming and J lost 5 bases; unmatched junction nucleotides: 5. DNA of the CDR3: TGTGCCAGCAGTTTAACCGGGACAGCAAATGAAAAACTGTTTTTT. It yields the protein CASSLTGTANEKLFF.

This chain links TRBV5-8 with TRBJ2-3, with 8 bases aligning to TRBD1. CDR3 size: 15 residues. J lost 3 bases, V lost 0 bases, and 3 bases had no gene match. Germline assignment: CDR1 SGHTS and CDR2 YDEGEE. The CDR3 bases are TGTGCCAGCAGCTTGGGACAGGGGAAAACAGATACGCAGTATTTT. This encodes CASSLGQGKTDTQYF.

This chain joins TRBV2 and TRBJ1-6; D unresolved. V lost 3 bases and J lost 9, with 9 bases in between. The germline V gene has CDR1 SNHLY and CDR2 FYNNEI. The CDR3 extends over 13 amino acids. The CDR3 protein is CASSDQKFSPLHF. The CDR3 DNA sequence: TGTGCCAGCAGTGACCAGAAATTTTCACCCCTCCACTTT.

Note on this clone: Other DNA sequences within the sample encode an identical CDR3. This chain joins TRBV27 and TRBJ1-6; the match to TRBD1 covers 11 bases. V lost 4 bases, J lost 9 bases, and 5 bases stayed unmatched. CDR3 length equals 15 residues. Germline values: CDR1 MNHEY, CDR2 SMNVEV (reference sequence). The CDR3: CASSSPGQGGSPLHF. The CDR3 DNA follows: TGTGCCAGCAGTTCGCCGGGACAGGGGGGTTCACCCCTCCACTTT.

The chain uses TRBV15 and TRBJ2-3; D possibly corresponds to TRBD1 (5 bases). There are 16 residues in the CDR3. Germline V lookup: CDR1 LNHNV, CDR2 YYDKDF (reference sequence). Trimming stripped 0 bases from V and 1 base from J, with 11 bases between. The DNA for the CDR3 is TGTGCCACCAGCAGAGATCAAGGGGTTGGCACAGATACGCAGTATTTT. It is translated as CATSRDQGVGTDTQYF.

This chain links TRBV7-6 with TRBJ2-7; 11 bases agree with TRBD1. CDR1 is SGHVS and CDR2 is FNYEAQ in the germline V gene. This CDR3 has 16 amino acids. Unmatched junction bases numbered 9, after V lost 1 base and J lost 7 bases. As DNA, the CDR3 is TGTGCCAGCAGCTTAGTTCCGGGACAGGGGGGTAGAGAGCAGTACTTC. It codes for CASSLVPGQGGREQYF.

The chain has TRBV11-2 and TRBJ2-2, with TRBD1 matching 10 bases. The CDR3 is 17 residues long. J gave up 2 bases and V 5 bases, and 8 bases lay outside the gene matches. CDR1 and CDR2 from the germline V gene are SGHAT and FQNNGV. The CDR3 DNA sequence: TGTGCCAGCAGCGTCCCGGGACAGGGGACCAACACCGGGGAGCTGTTTTTT. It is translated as CASSVPGQGTNTGELFF.

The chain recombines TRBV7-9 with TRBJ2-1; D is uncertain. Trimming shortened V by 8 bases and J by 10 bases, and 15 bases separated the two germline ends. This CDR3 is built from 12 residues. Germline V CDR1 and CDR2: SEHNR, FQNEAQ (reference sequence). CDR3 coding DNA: TGTGCCAGCGAGGAGACGGCAGCCGAGCAGTTCTTC. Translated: CASEETAAEQFF.

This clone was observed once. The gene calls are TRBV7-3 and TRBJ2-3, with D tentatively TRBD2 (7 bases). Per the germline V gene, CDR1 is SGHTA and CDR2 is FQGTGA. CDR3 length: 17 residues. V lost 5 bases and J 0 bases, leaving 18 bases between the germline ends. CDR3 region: CASSQIRGAGSTDTQYF. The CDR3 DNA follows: TGTGCCAGCAGCCAAATACGGGGGGCCGGGAGCACAGATACGCAGTATTTT.

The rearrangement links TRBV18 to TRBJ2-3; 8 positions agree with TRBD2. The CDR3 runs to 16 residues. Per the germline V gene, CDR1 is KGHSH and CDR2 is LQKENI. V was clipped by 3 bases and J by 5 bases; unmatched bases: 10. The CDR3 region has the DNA TGTGCCAGCTCACCCTTCCAGCGGGAGTTTAAAGATACGCAGTATTTT. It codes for CASSPFQREFKDTQYF. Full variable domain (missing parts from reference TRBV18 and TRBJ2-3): NAGVMQNPRHLVRRRGQEARLRCSPMKGHSHVYWYRQLPEEGLKFMVYLQKENIIDESGMPKERFSAEFPKEGPSILRIQQVVRGDSAAYFCASSPFQREFKDTQYFGPGTRLTVL.

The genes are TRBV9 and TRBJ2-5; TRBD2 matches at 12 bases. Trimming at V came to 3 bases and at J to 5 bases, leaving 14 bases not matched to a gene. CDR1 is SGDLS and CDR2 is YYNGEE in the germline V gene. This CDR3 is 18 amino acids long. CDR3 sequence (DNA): TGTGCCAGCAGCGAGTCCACCGGGACTAGCGGGTTGGCCGAGACCCAGTACTTC. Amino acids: CASSESTGTSGLAETQYF.

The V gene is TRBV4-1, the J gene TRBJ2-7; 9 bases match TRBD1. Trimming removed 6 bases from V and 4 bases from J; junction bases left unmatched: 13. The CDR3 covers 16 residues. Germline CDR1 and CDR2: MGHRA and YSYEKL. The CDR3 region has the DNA TGCGCCAGCAGGGCTCAACCGGGACAGGGACTATACGAGCAGTACTTC. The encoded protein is CASRAQPGQGLYEQYF.

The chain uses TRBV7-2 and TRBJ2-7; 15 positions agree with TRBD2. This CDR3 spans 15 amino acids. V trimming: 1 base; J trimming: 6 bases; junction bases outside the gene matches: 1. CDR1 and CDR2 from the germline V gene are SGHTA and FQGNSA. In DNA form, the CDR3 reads TGTGCCAGCAGCTTAGGGGGACTAGCGGGAGGCGAGCAGTACTTC. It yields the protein CASSLGGLAGGEQYF.